This record concerns one T cell receptor (beta chain) sequence. No cognate antigen has been identified for it. No quality values exist for individual bases; no much larger clone is one base distant. The immunoSEQ Assay, a bias-controlled multiplex PCR, was used to amplify TCRbeta CDR3 regions from genomic DNA. The paper's data handling went like this. Nucleated cell counts per sample were estimated from amplification of reference gene primers within the assay. To quantify the absolute abundance of each unique TCRbeta CDR3 rearrangement, sequence reads were collapsed and filtered. For each sample, productive Simpson clonality was calculated as the square root of Simpson's diversity index across productive rearrangements. As stored in TCRdb, this immuneACCESS dataset retains in-frame rearrangements with V and J assigned. A fraction of the clones does not appear; measured against another copy, unresolved V genes explain less than half of the discrepancy, and the remainder lacks a known reason. That table is the source of V, J and clone size, and D and trimming were worked out from the DNA. This sample is represented by 20,000 to 30,000 clones; more than 70% of them were singletons. Under 35% of the sample is in the top ten clones.

The record originates from a study of blood T cell repertoires in COVID-19 (dated by TCRdb to the early 2020s). About the study as a whole: Collaborator samples came from the United States, Italy and Spain and covered acute and convalescent phases of COVID-19. The material from the prospective study consisted of cDNA or gDNA derived from T cells, B-cell-depleted T cells, or PBMCs. Subjects who had been exposed to COVID-19, were actively infected with it, or had recovered from it provided the deeply sampled blood TCRbeta repertoires that made up the dataset. The repertoires were released in a freely available public database meant as a resource for research on the immune response to SARS-CoV-2. Samples came from the ongoing ImmuneRACE study (first 160 participants) plus 1,254 subjects from 6 global collaborators. Nearly every sample came with metadata listing a de-identified subject ID, COVID-19 status, age in years and sex. Where available, HLA class I and class II types were obtained from metadata supplied by the sample provider rather than from assay-based typing. The paper as a whole reports these results and caveats: Clinical and demographic metadata were provided uncurated, with the amount varying by source and participant.

Each collaborating institution followed its own protocols to collect whole blood in K2EDTA tubes. For TCRbeta analysis, collaborators shipped samples as frozen whole blood, isolated PBMCs, or DNA extracted from either of those sample types. After removal of 4 bases from V and 8 bases from J, the junction retains 5 bases not matched to a gene. The CDR3 measures 13 amino acids from cysteine to phenylalanine. Only CDR3 DNA is held: 39 bases, read in frame from base 1. Reading the germline V gene (reference sequence) gives CDR1 GTSNPN and CDR2 SVGIG. The chain joins TRBV30 to TRBJ2-1; 10 nucleotides in the junction match TRBD1. Sequenced sample: peripheral blood. The receptor was isolated from a human donor in a cohort sampled during active COVID-19. The CDR3 amino acid sequence is: CAWTGDRGYEQFF. The sequence in DNA is TGTGCCTGGACCGGGGACAGGGGCTATGAGCAGTTCTTC.